These 28 T cell receptor beta chains originate from one sample sequenced in a study of T cell clonality in common variable immunodeficiency. Sequencing was performed with immunoSEQ multiplex PCR; in TCRdb, only in-frame clones are kept and a portion is missing. The sample yields tens of thousands of clones, without any singletons. The sample taken for sequencing was peripheral blood mononuclear cells. The receptors originated from a person aged 18-70 years in good health.

This clone was recorded at least ten times. The read terminates 3 residues ahead of where the CDR3 ends, so the germline J gene completes it. The chain is built from TRBV9 and TRBJ2-7; possibly TRBD2 for D (7 bases). The CDR3 is made up of 15 amino acids. Germline CDR1 SGDLS, CDR2 YYNGEE. The germline V and J ends were trimmed by 3 bases and 0 bases, with 13 bases remaining between them. The CDR3 bases that were read are TGTGCCAGCAGCGCGGGGGGCGGAAGCTCCTACGAG. Translating gives CASSAGGGSSYE. The whole CDR3 region reads CASSAGGGSSYEQYF.

In the case of this clone: Read sequence stops 3 residues before the CDR3 end, and the germline J gene provides the missing end. The gene calls are TRBV7-8 and TRBJ1-2, with D perhaps TRBD1 (5 bases). This CDR3 is 13 amino acids long. Germline assignment: CDR1 SGHVS and CDR2 FQNEAQ. The part of the CDR3 DNA that was read is TGTGCCAGCAGCATTAGCGGGGGTCGTTTC. This gives the protein CASSISGGRF. In full, the CDR3 is CASSISGGRFYTF.

This clone appeared many times. The read terminates 3 residues before the CDR3 end, so the remaining end is supplied by the germline J gene. J is TRBJ1-6 and V is TRBV18; 8 bases fit TRBD1. Germline V gives CDR1 KGHSH, CDR2 LQKENI. Trimming took 3 bases from V and 6 from J; bases not matched to a gene: 7. This CDR3 region has 16 residues. The part of the CDR3 DNA that was read is TGTGCCAGCTCACCGCGCCAGGGGGCTTTTAATTCACCC. Protein: CASSPRQGAFNSP. The full CDR3 reads CASSPRQGAFNSPLHF. The full variable domain, in which reference TRBV18 and TRBJ1-6 provide the parts outside the CDR3, is NAGVMQNPRHLVRRRGQEARLRCSPMKGHSHVYWYRQLPEEGLKFMVYLQKENIIDESGMPKERFSAEFPKEGPSILRIQQVVRGDSAAYFCASSPRQGAFNSPLHFGNGTRLTVT.

This clone was detected ten times or more. The sequence runs out 3 residues before the end of the CDR3; the remainder is reconstructed from the germline J gene. The chain combines TRBV19 with TRBJ2-3, with D maybe TRBD2 (5 bases). Germline V gives CDR1 LNHDA, CDR2 SQIVND (reference sequence). The V gene lost 6 bases and the J gene lost 1 base, with 11 bases spanning the gap. This CDR3 is built from 14 residues. The CDR3 protein is CASRQDSGTDTQYF. Incomplete CDR3 DNA: TGTGCCAGTAGGCAGGACTCGGGCACAGATACG.

In its sample, this clone was seen many times. The read is 3 residues too short to cover the CDR3 end, so that end is filled in from the germline J gene. The chain couples TRBV10-3 to TRBJ2-3, with D perhaps TRBD2 (6 bases). Trimming removed 7 bases at V and 8 bases at J, with 22 bases between. This CDR3 spans 15 amino acids. Germline loops: CDR1 ENHRY, CDR2 SYGVKD. The CDR3 DNA, read in part, is TGTGCCATCACCGGGTCGGAAAACGGAGCGGGTACG. Amino acids: CAITGSENGAGT. The full CDR3 protein reads CAITGSENGAGTQYF.

This clone was seen at least ten times. Read coverage stops 3 residues before the CDR3 terminus; the germline J gene supplies the remainder. V gene TRBV29-1 combines with J gene TRBJ2-2; 9 bases map to TRBD1. The length of the CDR3 is 14 residues. V dropped 5 bases and J dropped 4; count of bases not matched to a gene: 5. The germline V gene encodes CDR1 SQVTM and CDR2 ANQGSEA. The CDR3 protein is CSVSGTGSTGELFF. Incomplete CDR3 DNA: TGCAGCGTTTCCGGGACAGGGAGCACCGGGGAG.

This clone was seen repeatedly, ten times or more. The read stops 3 residues short of the end of the CDR3; the missing end is completed from the germline J gene. The V and J genes are TRBV30 and TRBJ2-6; D is perhaps TRBD2 (5 bases). Looked up from germline, CDR1 is GTSNPN and CDR2 is SVGIG (reference sequence). Between the trimmed V and J ends, which lost 0 bases and 5 bases, there was a span of 14 bases. The CDR3 spans 16 residues. The CDR3 loop reads CAWSVPTRARANVLTF. The part of the CDR3 DNA that was read is TGTGCCTGGAGTGTACCTACTAGGGCCCGGGCCAACGTC. The whole variable domain, remainder taken from reference TRBV30 and TRBJ2-6, is SQTIHQWPATLVQPVGSPLSLECTVEGTSNPNLYWYRQAAGRGLQLLFYSVGIGQISSEVPQNLSASRPQDRQFILSSKKLLLSDSGFYLCAWSVPTRARANVLTFGAGSRLTVL.

This clone was observed many times. The read falls 3 residues short of the CDR3 end, and the missing part is taken from the germline J gene. The chain uses TRBV10-1 and TRBJ1-1, with 9 positions matching TRBD1. Germline CDR1 WNHNN, CDR2 SYGVQD (reference sequence). V was clipped by 5 bases and J by 4 bases; unmatched bases: 2. This CDR3 region has 13 residues. CDR3 in amino acids: CASSRQGGTEAFF. The sequenced part of the CDR3 DNA is TGCGCCAGCAGTCGACAGGGGGGCACTGAA.

The sample holds many counts of this clone. The read halts 3 residues ahead of the CDR3 end, with the missing end drawn from the germline J gene. V is TRBV5-1 and J is TRBJ1-6; 8 nucleotides agree with TRBD1. The CDR3 contains 15 residues. Germline CDR1 SGHRS, CDR2 YFSETQ. Unmatched junction bases numbered 2, after V lost 0 bases and J lost 6 bases. CDR3 DNA (partial): TGCGCCAGCAGCTTGGAGGGGACAGGTAATTCACCC. This sequence encodes CASSLEGTGNSP. The whole CDR3 region reads CASSLEGTGNSPLHF.

This clone was detected ten times or more. Coverage ceases 3 residues before the CDR3 finishes, and the germline J gene fills in the end. The J gene is TRBJ1-2, the V gene TRBV5-1; 9 positions agree with TRBD1. There are 15 residues in the CDR3. Trimming took 0 bases from V and 4 from J; bases not matched to a gene: 4. Per the germline V gene, CDR1 is SGHRS and CDR2 is YFSETQ. CDR3 DNA, as far as it was read: TGCGCCAGCAGCTTGGGAGGGACAGGGCGCTATGGC. Its protein is CASSLGGTGRYG. The complete CDR3 sequence is CASSLGGTGRYGYTF.

This clone was counted many times. The read ends 3 residues early relative to the CDR3; the germline J gene fills the gap. This sequence joins TRBV4-2 and TRBJ2-2, with 8 bases matching TRBD2. Trimming took 1 base from V and 4 from J; bases not matched to a gene: 11. Per the germline V gene, CDR1 is LGHNA and CDR2 is YNFKEQ. The CDR3 runs to 18 residues. Incomplete CDR3 DNA: TGTGCCAGCAGCCAAGCCTTATTGACTAGCGTACGCACCGGGGAG. It encodes CASSQALLTSVRTGE. The CDR3, in full, reads CASSQALLTSVRTGELFF.

This clone was observed many times. The CDR3 end lies 3 residues beyond the end of the read and is filled in from the germline J gene. The gene calls are TRBV13 and TRBJ1-6; the match to TRBD1 covers 7 bases. This CDR3 comprises 15 residues. CDR1 is PRHDT and CDR2 is FYEKMQ in the germline V gene (reference sequence). The V segment lost 0 bases and the J segment 7 bases; nucleotides outside the gene matches: 3. The CDR3 protein is CASSLGATGNSPLHF. Partial CDR3 DNA: TGTGCCAGCAGCTTAGGCGCGACAGGGAATTCACCC. The variable domain in full, completed from reference TRBV13 and TRBJ1-6, reads AAGVIQSPRHLIKEKRETATLKCYPIPRHDTVYWYQQGPGQDPQFLISFYEKMQSDKGSIPDRFSAQQFSDYHSELNMSSLELGDSALYFCASSLGATGNSPLHFGNGTRLTVT.

To note about this clone: The read falls 3 residues short of the CDR3 end, and the missing part is taken from the germline J gene. The J gene is TRBJ1-1, the V gene TRBV2, with D possibly TRBD1 on 6 matching bases. CDR3 length equals 13 residues. Germline CDR1 reads SNHLY; CDR2 reads FYNNEI. Partial CDR3 DNA: TGTGCCAGCAGTGAAGTGCGGCAGGGGGAA. Residues: CASSEVRQGE. The CDR3 in its entirety is CASSEVRQGEAFF.

This clone appeared many times. The CDR3 end is not reached by the read, which stops 3 residues before it; the germline J gene fills it in. The V gene is TRBV12-3 or TRBV12-4, the J gene TRBJ2-7; 15 bases map to TRBD2. Trimming took 3 bases from V and 3 from J; bases not matched to a gene: 12. The CDR3 is 19 amino acids. CDR3 region: CASSFLPGTSGGYGYEQYF. The DNA read from the CDR3 is TGTGCCAGCAGTTTCCTCCCCGGGACTAGCGGGGGGTACGGCTACGAG.

This clone was counted ten times or more. The read ends 3 residues shy of where the CDR3 ends; the end is completed using the germline J gene. V gene TRBV7-2 combines with J gene TRBJ2-7; 7 bases are a match to TRBD2. With 0 bases clipped from V and 1 base from J, the junction kept 9 bases outside the gene matches. The CDR3 is 17 amino acids. Germline CDR1 reads SGHTA; CDR2 reads FQGNSA. CDR3 sequence reads: CASSLAGGGTISYEQYF. The sequenced part of the CDR3 DNA is TGTGCCAGCAGCTTAGCCGGCGGTGGGACTATATCCTACGAG.

This clone was observed a handful of times. Partial CDR3 DNA: TGTGCCAGCAGTGAAGCGTGGACTAATTCACCA. It translates to CASSEAWTNSP. The complete CDR3 protein is CASSEAWTNSPLFF. The V and J genes are TRBV2 and TRBJ1-4; D not resolved. The read halts 3 residues ahead of the CDR3 end, with the missing end drawn from the germline J gene. This CDR3 has 14 residues. Germline assignment: CDR1 SNHLY and CDR2 FYNNEI.

This clone was picked up many times. With the read ending 3 residues before the CDR3 end, the germline J gene is used to fill in that end. The chain is built from TRBV6-2 or TRBV6-3 and TRBJ2-5; D remains ambiguous. The V end was cut by 2 bases, the J end by 2 bases, with 18 bases between. Germline CDR1 is MNHEY and CDR2 is SVGEGT. The CDR3 is 17 residues long. CDR3 protein: CASSYGTVVAYQETQYF. CDR3 bases read: TGTGCCAGCAGTTACGGAACCGTAGTAGCCTATCAAGAGACC.

This clone was observed at least ten times. Read data end 3 residues before the CDR3 end; the end is taken from the germline J gene. The gene calls are TRBV5-1 and TRBJ2-6; D perhaps matches TRBD1 (5 bases). The V end was cut by 2 bases, the J end by 3 bases, with 15 bases between. This CDR3 region has 17 residues. Germline CDR1 SGHRS, CDR2 YFSETQ. This chain's CDR3 is CASSLTTQGSGANVLTF. Incomplete CDR3 DNA: TGCGCCAGCAGCTTAACCACCCAGGGAAGTGGGGCCAACGTC.

This clone appeared many times. The CDR3 extends 3 residues past the end of the read, so its final part is completed from the germline J gene. J is TRBJ1-2 and V is TRBV29-1, with 7 bases matching TRBD1. Trimming at V came to 3 bases and at J to 5 bases, leaving 6 bases not matched to a gene. Germline-derived CDR1 and CDR2 are SQVTM and ANQGSEA. This CDR3 is 13 amino acids long. The CDR3 spells CSVDLPGQYGYTF. The sequenced part of the CDR3 DNA is TGCAGCGTTGATCTTCCGGGACAGTATGGC.

As to this clone: The observed sequence ends 3 residues before the CDR3 terminus, with the missing tail filled in from the germline J gene. The chain recombines TRBV19 with TRBJ2-3, with 7 bases matching TRBD1. In germline, CDR1 is LNHDA, CDR2 SQIVND (reference sequence). The CDR3 consists of 15 residues. V trimming: 5 bases; J trimming: 3 bases; junction bases outside the gene matches: 8. CDR3 region: CASSGRQGRTDTQYF. The part of the CDR3 DNA that was read is TGTGCCAGTAGTGGCAGACAGGGAAGGACAGATACG.

This clone was counted a few times. From the germline J gene comes the end of the CDR3, since the read stops 3 residues before it. The chain has TRBV23-1 and TRBJ1-4; 9 nucleotides agree with TRBD1. TRBV23-1 is an open reading frame, and its role is uncertain. CDR3 size: 14 residues. The CDR3 reads CATPAGTGYSPLFF. CDR3 DNA (partial): TGCGCCACCCCCGCCGGGACAGGGTATTCACCA.

This clone was seen ten or more times. The observed sequence ends 3 residues before the CDR3 terminus, with the missing tail filled in from the germline J gene. The chain carries TRBV19 and TRBJ2-3, with TRBD2 identical over 8 bases. The CDR3 sequence is 18 residues long. Germline CDR1 and CDR2: LNHDA and SQIVND (reference sequence). The trim removed 1 base at V and 2 bases at J, leaving 11 bases unmatched. The sequenced part of the CDR3 DNA is TGTGCCAGTAGTATAGCTCGAGGGTCGGGGGGGCCCACAGATACG. This translates into CASSIARGSGGPTDT. The complete CDR3 sequence is CASSIARGSGGPTDTQYF.

This clone was found many times. Read coverage stops 3 residues before the CDR3 terminus; the germline J gene supplies the remainder. The V and J genes are TRBV13 and TRBJ1-5; a possible D gene is TRBD1 (5 bases). The CDR3 covers 14 residues. V was trimmed by 5 bases and J by 4 bases, leaving 12 bases between them. Germline values: CDR1 PRHDT, CDR2 FYEKMQ (reference sequence). The sequenced part of the CDR3 DNA is TGTGCCAGCAGCATCGGACATATTAATCAGCCC. Translation gives CASSIGHINQP. The complete CDR3 protein is CASSIGHINQPQHF.

Concerning this clone itself: The read terminates 3 residues before the CDR3 end, so the remaining end is supplied by the germline J gene. The chain employs TRBV19 and TRBJ2-3, with D tentatively TRBD2 (5 bases). CDR1 and CDR2 (germline): LNHDA, SQIVND (reference sequence). This CDR3 is built from 15 residues. The part of the CDR3 DNA that was read is TGTGCCAGTAGTATATCTGGAGAGGGCAATCAGCCG. Amino acid sequence: CASSISGEGNQP. The full CDR3 protein reads CASSISGEGNQPQYF.

This clone showed up many times. The DNA read from the CDR3 is TGTGCCAGCAGCTTAAGTTCGGGGGGGGGCGGGAGAAGAACAGATACG. This codes for CASSLSSGGGGRRTDT. The whole CDR3 protein is CASSLSSGGGGRRTDTQYF. The V and J genes are TRBV7-3 and TRBJ2-3; TRBD2 matches 8 bases. From the germline J gene comes the end of the CDR3, since the read stops 3 residues before it. Germline CDR1 SGHTA, CDR2 FQGTGA. After removal of 1 base from V and 3 bases from J, the junction contained 15 bases not matched to a gene. This CDR3 has 19 amino acids.

This clone was recorded many times. The read comes to an end 3 residues before the CDR3 does, leaving the germline J gene to fill in the end. The rearrangement uses TRBV5-1 and TRBJ2-2; 7 nucleotides match TRBD1. Looked up from germline, CDR1 is SGHRS and CDR2 is YFSETQ. The CDR3 extends over 14 amino acids. V shed 5 bases and J 4 bases; nucleotides not matched to a gene: 5. The sequenced part of the CDR3 DNA is TGCGCCAGCAGTTACAGGGGAGTCACCGGGGAG. This sequence encodes CASSYRGVTGE. The entire CDR3 is CASSYRGVTGELFF. Filled out from reference TRBV5-1 and TRBJ2-2, the complete variable domain reads KAGVTQTPRYLIKTRGQQVTLSCSPISGHRSVSWYQQTPGQGLQFLFEYFSETQRNKGNFPGRFSGRQFSNSRSEMNVSTLELGDSALYLCASSYRGVTGELFFGEGSRLTVL.

This clone was counted ten times or more. Read coverage stops 3 residues before the CDR3 terminus; the germline J gene supplies the remainder. This rearrangement joins TRBV11-2 to TRBJ2-5, with 8 bases lining up with TRBD1. Germline assignment: CDR1 SGHAT and CDR2 FQNNGV. CDR3 length: 13 amino acids. The J segment lost 4 bases and the V segment lost 8 bases, leaving 6 bases of the junction unmatched. CDR3 DNA (partial): TGTGCCAGCGGCGGGACAGGCCGAGAGACC. Its translation is CASGGTGRET. The complete CDR3 reads CASGGTGRETQYF.

This clone was seen many times. The CDR3 end is not reached by the read, which stops 3 residues before it; the germline J gene fills it in. The chain employs TRBV20-1 and TRBJ2-5, with no clear D. Trimming pared 0 bases from V and 2 bases from J, leaving 7 bases between. CDR3 length equals 13 residues. Germline V gene lookup returns CDR1 DFQATT and CDR2 SNEGSKA (reference sequence). The CDR3 sequence: CSARDLLQETQYF. The sequenced CDR3 bases are TGCAGTGCTAGAGATCTCCTGCAAGAGACC.